This T cell receptor (beta chain) derives from a study of cytomegalovirus exposure and HLA in healthy donors. This PCR relied on a set of 60 Vbeta primers and 13 Jbeta primers. Repertoires were generated with immunoSEQ multiplex PCR, while TCRdb's copy carries only in-frame clones and drops some. The table has 100,000 to 150,000 clones, around 78% seen once. This CDR3 comprises 15 residues. The germline V gene has CDR1 MNHEY and CDR2 SMNVEV (reference sequence). V was pared by 3 bases and J by 3 bases, with 4 bases of the junction left unmatched. Sequencing was performed on PBMCs. The source is a woman aged 40-49 years in good health and CMV-seronegative. The chain links TRBV27 to TRBJ1-3, with TRBD1 identical over 8 bases. As DNA, the CDR3 is TGTGCCAGCAGTTTTCAGGGGGCGCTTGGAAACACCATATATTTT. Its translation is CASSFQGALGNTIYF.